This T cell receptor (beta chain) was captured by sequencing in a study of control samples from healthy donors and cancer patients. TCRdb keeps only in-frame clones here, not all; method: immunoSEQ multiplex PCR. The sample lists tens of thousands of clones; around four fifths were seen once. The CDR3 extends over 15 amino acids. Looked up from germline, CDR1 is LGHDT and CDR2 is YNNKEL (reference sequence). The germline V and J ends were trimmed by 1 base and 7 bases, with 14 bases remaining between them. The specimen was blood. The J gene is TRBJ2-4, the V gene TRBV3-1 (or the pseudogene TRBV3-2); D tentatively fits TRBD1 or TRBD2 (5 bases each). This clonotype originated in a man in his 60s in good health. CDR3 in amino acids: CASSQGTGPGNIQYF. The CDR3 DNA is TGTGCCAGCAGCCAAGGAACGGGGCCTGGGAACATTCAGTACTTC.